The 15 T cell receptor beta chains presented below share a single source sample, sequenced in a study of blood T cell repertoires in COVID-19. Sequencing used immunoSEQ multiplex PCR; TCRdb keeps in-frame clones, though not all of them. The profile shows 540,000 or so clones, less than 90% of them singletons. Sequenced material: peripheral blood. All receptors derive from a woman aged 45 to 65 with COVID-19, enrolled during active disease.

The rearrangement links TRBV7-3 to TRBJ2-2; the D gene is possibly TRBD2 (5 bases). Germline CDR1 is SGHTA and CDR2 is FQGTGA. The CDR3 loop spans 14 amino acids. V lost 6 bases, J lost 5 bases, and 13 bases lay in between. CDR3 bases: TGTGCCAGCAGGAACGTCCGAGGGACCGGGGAGCTGTTTTTT. Amino acid sequence: CASRNVRGTGELFF.

This sequence joins TRBV2 and TRBJ2-7, with D possibly TRBD1 on 6 matching bases. Between the trimmed V and J ends, which lost 1 base and 0 bases, there was a span of 7 bases. CDR3 length equals 14 residues. The germline V gene has CDR1 SNHLY and CDR2 FYNNEI. The chain's CDR3 is CASSEVDSSYEQYF. The CDR3 DNA sequence: TGTGCCAGCAGTGAAGTGGACAGCTCCTACGAGCAGTACTTC.

This clone was seen a single time. This chain connects TRBV20-1 to TRBJ1-2; no clear D. V lost 6 bases and J lost 3, with 5 bases in between. From germline, CDR1 is DFQATT and CDR2 SNEGSKA (reference sequence). The CDR3 is 10 residues long. The CDR3 reads CSAADYGYTF. The CDR3 DNA sequence: TGCAGTGCGGCGGACTATGGCTACACCTTC.

V gene TRBV9 combines with J gene TRBJ1-2; D remains ambiguous. Trimming left V 0 bases short and J 3 bases short, with 6 bases between. This CDR3 spans 13 amino acids. Germline loops: CDR1 SGDLS, CDR2 YYNGEE. The CDR3 region is CASSVDSDYGYTF. In DNA form, the CDR3 reads TGTGCCAGCAGCGTAGATTCGGACTATGGCTACACCTTC.

This rearrangement joins TRBV4-1 to TRBJ1-1; 7 bases align to TRBD1. Germline CDR1 and CDR2: MGHRA and YSYEKL. After removal of 6 bases from V and 11 bases from J, the junction contained 18 bases not matched to a gene. CDR3 length: 15 residues. CDR3 DNA: TGCGCCAGCAGTTTACCCTCGGACAGCCCAGGGGGGGCTTTCTTT. The encoded protein is CASSLPSDSPGGAFF.

This clone appeared a single time. This chain uses TRBV7-8 with TRBJ1-6; D is uncertain. V was pared by 2 bases and J by 11 bases, with 19 bases between. From germline, CDR1 is SGHVS and CDR2 FQNEAQ. The CDR3 is 16 amino acids. Written as DNA, the CDR3 is TGTGCCAGCAGCTTATCCGGCCGGGGTAGTAGGGCACCCCTCCACTTT. Protein: CASSLSGRGSRAPLHF.

The chain recombines TRBV25-1 with TRBJ1-2, with TRBD1 identical over 9 bases. The ends lost 3 bases at V and 4 bases at J; junction bases unmatched: 6. The CDR3 is 15 residues long. Germline CDR1 MGHDK, CDR2 SYGVNS. Here the CDR3 DNA reads TGTGCCAGCAGTGAGGGACAGGGCAACCTCTATGGCTACACCTTC. Residues: CASSEGQGNLYGYTF.

V usage is TRBV6-5 and J usage is TRBJ2-2; D remains ambiguous. The CDR3 has 15 residues. V gave up 6 bases and J gave up 4 bases, with 15 bases separating them. The germline CDR1 and CDR2 sequences are MNHEY and SVGAGI. The CDR3 sequence: CASSPYGQVTGELFF. The CDR3 DNA reads as TGTGCCAGCAGCCCCTACGGCCAGGTCACCGGGGAGCTGTTTTTT.

This chain uses TRBV3-1 (or the pseudogene TRBV3-2) with TRBJ2-5; D remains ambiguous. CDR1 and CDR2 (germline): LGHDT, YNNKEL (reference sequence). The germline V and J ends were trimmed by 1 base and 3 bases, with 9 bases remaining between them. The length of the CDR3 is 14 residues. As DNA, the CDR3 is TGTGCCAGCAGCCAAGGGGCTAATAAAGAGACCCAGTACTTC. Translation gives CASSQGANKETQYF.

The chain employs TRBV19 and TRBJ2-7, with 9 bases fitting TRBD2. The CDR3 loop spans 13 amino acids. Germline V lookup: CDR1 LNHDA, CDR2 SQIVND (reference sequence). V was clipped by 5 bases and J by 3 bases; unmatched bases: 2. The DNA of the CDR3 is TGTGCCAGTAGTCCTAGCGGGGACTACGAGCAGTACTTC. This codes for CASSPSGDYEQYF.

This sequence joins TRBV3-1 (or the pseudogene TRBV3-2) and TRBJ2-1; TRBD2 aligns across 7 bases. The CDR3 is 15 amino acids. CDR1 and CDR2 (germline): LGHDT, YNNKEL (reference sequence). Unmatched junction bases numbered 9, after V lost 1 base and J lost 9 bases. This chain's CDR3 is CASSQGASGVSEQFF. The CDR3 DNA follows: TGTGCCAGCAGCCAAGGGGCTAGCGGTGTAAGTGAGCAGTTCTTC.

This rearrangement joins TRBV2 to TRBJ2-1; maybe TRBD2 (6 bases). V was clipped by 7 bases and J by 9 bases, with 16 bases between them. The CDR3 is 13 amino acids. Germline CDR1 is SNHLY and CDR2 is FYNNEI. Here the CDR3 DNA reads TGTGCCAGCACCTTAATTAGCGGAGGTGAGCAGTTCTTC. Encoded protein: CASTLISGGEQFF.

The V and J genes are TRBV2 and TRBJ2-5; 8 nucleotides agree with TRBD1. The CDR3 is made up of 14 amino acids. Per germline, CDR1 SNHLY and CDR2 FYNNEI. V dropped 5 bases and J dropped 2; count of bases not matched to a gene: 4. The CDR3 nucleotides are TGTGCCAGCAGTTATTACAGGGGGCAAGAGACCCAGTACTTC. Translated: CASSYYRGQETQYF.

The chain is built from TRBV6-1 and TRBJ2-3; the match to TRBD2 covers 11 bases. Looked up from germline, CDR1 is MNHNS and CDR2 is SASEGT. The length of the CDR3 is 17 residues. V lost 0 bases, J lost 0 bases, and 2 bases stayed unmatched. CDR3 in DNA: TGTGCCAGCAGTGAAGCCGGGACTAGCGGAAGCACAGATACGCAGTATTTT. Protein: CASSEAGTSGSTDTQYF.

The V and J genes are TRBV6-5 and TRBJ2-7; TRBD1 aligns across 10 bases. This CDR3 spans 12 amino acids. V was pared by 11 bases and J by 5 bases, with 6 bases of the junction left unmatched. Germline V lookup: CDR1 MNHEY, CDR2 SVGAGI. CDR3 protein: CAGGTGEHEQYF. The CDR3 coding sequence is TGTGCCGGAGGGACAGGGGAGCACGAGCAGTACTTC.